Described below is a single T cell receptor (beta chain) sequence and its context. Its antigen is still unknown. The data were obtained in a study of vaccination effects on CD4 cells after COVID-19. Overall study results and limits: Cross-reactivity with common cold coronaviruses was shown by only 1 of 255 vaccine-induced clones in healthy vaccinees.

From germline, CDR1 is KGHSH and CDR2 LQKENI. Trimming pared 2 bases from V and 8 bases from J, leaving 4 bases between. The CDR3 has 12 residues. Antigen-specific CD4+ T cells expanded by the ViraFEST assay with viral peptide pools were then sequenced. After less than twelve days in culture, the CD4+ T cells were isolated. None of these healthy vaccinees had been infected with SARS-CoV-2 before vaccination. Wells of two million PBMC each were grown with 10 IU/ml IL-2 and 9.5 to 10 ug/ml peptides. On days 3 and 7, fresh IL-2 medium replaced half the medium. This table comes from immunoSEQ multiplex PCR, and its TCRdb copy is limited to in-frame clones, with some not included. The sample lists about 38,000 clones; roughly 70% were seen once.

The sequence came from a human donor who received a COVID-19 vaccine. The source material was CD4+ T cells from PBMCs cultured with SARS-CoV-2 spike peptides, sampled before COVID-19 vaccination. This chain links TRBV18 with TRBJ1-6, with D uncertain. The CDR3 DNA is TGTGCCAGCTCACCAGGGCATTCACCCCTCCACTTT. Residues: CASSPGHSPLHF. Using reference TRBV18 and TRBJ1-6 for the parts outside the CDR3, the full variable domain is NAGVMQNPRHLVRRRGQEARLRCSPMKGHSHVYWYRQLPEEGLKFMVYLQKENIIDESGMPKERFSAEFPKEGPSILRIQQVVRGDSAAYFCASSPGHSPLHFGNGTRLTVT.